The rows below give T cell receptor beta chains drawn from one sample of a study of blood T cell repertoires in COVID-19. Profiling relied on immunoSEQ multiplex PCR, and the TCRdb table lists in-frame clones only, not all of them. Found here are 350,000 to 400,000 clones, over 75% of them singletons; the top ten hold 1.5% to 2%. The sequenced sample was PBMCs or T cells enriched from blood (not recorded which). All receptors come from a middle-aged man in a cohort exposed to, infected with or recovered from COVID-19 (not recorded which). Each CDR3 is given with its conserved first and last residue. A D gene is named only where the DNA matches it firmly. Clone size appears in some rows only: once, few, many, or a class for an expanded clone.

v_gene	abundance	j_gene	d_gene	CDR3nt	CDR3aa
TRBV27	.	TRBJ2-1	.	TGTGCCGCGGGTAATGAGCAGTTCTTC	CAAGNEQFF
TRBV6-6	once	TRBJ1-3	TRBD1	TGTGCCAGCAGTTCGGGACAGGGGTCCTCTGGAAACACCATATATTTT	CASSSGQGSSGNTIYF
TRBV4-1	.	TRBJ1-2	TRBD1	TGCGCCAGCAGCCAAGCCTCGGGACAGAAAAATTATGGCTACACCTTC	CASSQASGQKNYGYTF
TRBV18	once	TRBJ2-2	.	TGTGCCAGCTCACCACCCGGCGGGTACACCGGGGAGCTGTTTTTT	CASSPPGGYTGELFF
TRBV29-1	.	TRBJ1-2	.	TGCAGCGTTGATGCAGGGGCCTATGGCTACACCTTC	CSVDAGAYGYTF
TRBV27	.	TRBJ2-5	.	TGTGCCAGCAAGAGGGACTTCAAGGGGACCCAGTACTTC	CASKRDFKGTQYF
TRBV24-1	.	TRBJ1-5	.	TGTGCCACCAGTGACGGTGGACAGAATCAGCCCCAGCATTTT	CATSDGGQNQPQHF
TRBV28	once	TRBJ2-7	TRBD1	TGTGCCAGCAGTTTAGGGACAGGCTCCTACGAGCAGTACTTC	CASSLGTGSYEQYF
TRBV6-1	.	TRBJ2-1	.	TGTGCCAGCAGTGAACTAATTACGATTGAGCAGTTCTTC	CASSELITIEQFF
TRBV27	.	TRBJ2-6	.	TGTGCCAGCAGTTTACAGGGGTCTGGGGCCAACGTCCTGACTTTC	CASSLQGSGANVLTF
TRBV27	.	TRBJ2-7	TRBD2	TGTGCCAGCAGTTTAAGAAGGACTAGCGGGAGTTGGGAGTCCTACGAGCAGTACTTC	CASSLRRTSGSWESYEQYF
TRBV2	.	TRBJ1-1	.	TGTGCCAGCAGCCGGGGGGGCCGATTGAACACTGAAGCTTTCTTT	CASSRGGRLNTEAFF
TRBV6-6	.	TRBJ1-3	.	TGTGCCAGCAGTTTTTCAGGGGAGCAAAACACCATATATTTT	CASSFSGEQNTIYF
TRBV10-3	.	TRBJ1-6	TRBD1	TGTGCCATCAGGGACAGGGCTTATAATTCACCCCTCCACTTT	CAIRDRAYNSPLHF
TRBV5-5	.	TRBJ2-7	TRBD1	TGTGCCAGCAGCCCTGGGACAGCCTACGAGCAGTACTTC	CASSPGTAYEQYF
TRBV3-1/TRBV3-2	.	TRBJ2-1	TRBD2	TGTGCCAGCAGCCAAGGGGGGAGGGGAGGGGTTTACAATGAGCAGTTCTTC	CASSQGGRGGVYNEQFF
TRBV7-8	.	TRBJ2-6	.	TGTGCCAGCAGCCCTACTGGTTTCTCTGGGGCCAACGTCCTGACTTTC	CASSPTGFSGANVLTF
TRBV18	.	TRBJ2-1	TRBD1	TGTGCCAGCTCCCCGGACAGGTACAATGAGCAGTTCTTC	CASSPDRYNEQFF
TRBV25-1	.	TRBJ2-5	TRBD2	TGTGCCAGCAGTGACCCTGGACTAGCGGGAGTAGAGACCCAGTACTTC	CASSDPGLAGVETQYF
TRBV5-1	.	TRBJ2-7	TRBD1	TGCGCCAGCAGCACAGGGACAGGGAGGTTCTACGAGCAGTACTTC	CASSTGTGRFYEQYF
TRBV18	.	TRBJ2-2	.	TGTGCCAGCTCACCACGAGAGATCGGGACTTCCAACACCGGGGAGCTGTTTTTT	CASSPREIGTSNTGELFF
TRBV6-6	.	TRBJ1-2	.	TGTGCCAGCAGCCAAGACGGGGAGAACTATGGCTACACCTTC	CASSQDGENYGYTF
TRBV4-1	.	TRBJ2-7	.	TGCGCCAGCAGCCAAGAACACAGAGGGGGCGAGCAGTACTTC	CASSQEHRGGEQYF
TRBV28	.	TRBJ2-3	.	TGTGCCAGCAGTATATTACAGGCTAGCACAGATACGCAGTATTTT	CASSILQASTDTQYF
TRBV25-1	.	TRBJ2-1	.	TGTGCCAGCAGTGAAGGTGAGCGACCAAGCAATGAGCAGTTCTTC	CASSEGERPSNEQFF
TRBV18	few	TRBJ1-2	TRBD1	TGTGCCAGCTCACCCGGGACAGGATATGGCTACACCTTC	CASSPGTGYGYTF
TRBV3-1/TRBV3-2	.	TRBJ1-5	TRBD1	TGTGCCAGCAGCCATGCCGGGACAGATAGCAATCAGCCCCAGCATTTT	CASSHAGTDSNQPQHF
TRBV5-1	.	TRBJ2-7	.	TGCGCCAGCAGCTTGGGACAGATATCCTACGAGCAGTACTTC	CASSLGQISYEQYF
TRBV19	.	TRBJ1-2	TRBD1	TGTGCCAGTAGTATGGACAGGGGCTATGGCTACACCTTC	CASSMDRGYGYTF
TRBV14	.	TRBJ2-1	TRBD2	TGTGCCAGCAGCGGTAGCGGGAGTCCCTACAATGAGCAGTTCTTC	CASSGSGSPYNEQFF
TRBV7-9	.	TRBJ1-4	.	TGTGCCAGCAGCTCAATGACTGCAACTAATGAAAAACTGTTTTTT	CASSSMTATNEKLFF
TRBV10-3	.	TRBJ1-2	.	TGTGCCATCAGTGAGGGTGGGCAGGGGCTCTATGGCTACACCTTC	CAISEGGQGLYGYTF
TRBV2	.	TRBJ2-3	TRBD2	TGTGCCAGCAGTGAGTCTAGCGGGAGGATTGATACGCAGTATTTT	CASSESSGRIDTQYF
TRBV18	once	TRBJ2-5	.	TGTGCCAGCTCACCCACGACAGAAGAGACCCAGTACTTC	CASSPTTEETQYF
TRBV29-1	.	TRBJ1-1	TRBD1	TGCAGCCCTGAGGACAGGGTGATAACTGAAGCTTTCTTT	CSPEDRVITEAFF
TRBV28	.	TRBJ1-1	TRBD1	TGTGCCAGCTGCAGGGGGCTGGGTGAAGCTTTCTTT	CASCRGLGEAFF
TRBV10-1	.	TRBJ2-7	TRBD1	TGCGCCAGCAGTCGGGACAGCCAGAACTACGAGCAGTACTTC	CASSRDSQNYEQYF
TRBV25-1	.	TRBJ2-2	TRBD2	TGTGCCAGCAGTGCCACCAGGGGAGCGGGAGCGAACGGGGAGCTGTTTTTT	CASSATRGAGANGELFF